The 12 T cell receptor beta chains in this list originate from one sample, sequenced in a study of blood T cell repertoires in COVID-19. Only in-frame clones appear in the TCRdb table, and some are missing; sequencing was by immunoSEQ multiplex PCR. The sample includes around 99,000 clones, under 90% of them seen just once. The sequenced sample was peripheral blood. The receptors derive from a woman aged 45-60 years with acute or convalescent COVID-19.

This chain joins TRBV18 and TRBJ2-7; TRBD1 is a possible D gene (5 bases). V lost 2 bases and J lost 1, with 18 bases in between. The length of the CDR3 is 17 residues. Germline V gene lookup returns CDR1 KGHSH and CDR2 LQKENI. CDR3 residues: CASSPSFGQSTSYEQYF. CDR3 bases: TGTGCCAGCTCACCAAGTTTCGGACAATCGACGTCCTACGAGCAGTACTTC. The complete variable domain, with remaining parts taken from reference TRBV18 and TRBJ2-7, reads NAGVMQNPRHLVRRRGQEARLRCSPMKGHSHVYWYRQLPEEGLKFMVYLQKENIIDESGMPKERFSAEFPKEGPSILRIQQVVRGDSAAYFCASSPSFGQSTSYEQYFGPGTRLTVT.

This rearrangement joins TRBV28 to TRBJ1-1; 7 nucleotides match TRBD1. V lost 5 bases to trimming and J lost 2 bases; unmatched junction nucleotides: 8. CDR3 length: 15 residues. The germline gives CDR1 MDHEN, CDR2 SYDVKM. DNA for the CDR3: TGTGCCAGCAGTGCCCCGGCAGGGGGTAACACTGAAGCTTTCTTT. Its translation is CASSAPAGGNTEAFF.

The rearrangement uses TRBV6-6 and TRBJ1-6; possible D gene TRBD1, 5 bases. This CDR3 is built from 14 residues. Germline V CDR1 and CDR2: MNHNY, SVGAGI (reference sequence). V was pared by 2 bases and J by 4 bases, with 6 bases between. This CDR3 is CASSYRGYNSPLHF. The CDR3 nucleotides are TGTGCCAGCAGTTACAGGGGATATAATTCACCCCTCCACTTT.

V usage is TRBV27 and J usage is TRBJ1-6; 9 bases agree with TRBD1. The CDR3 is made up of 17 amino acids. The trim removed 6 bases at V and 11 bases at J, leaving 17 bases unmatched. The V gene's germline CDR1 is MNHEY and CDR2 SMNVEV (reference sequence). CDR3 coding DNA: TGTGCCAGCAGCAAATTCTTCCCGGGACAGGGAGGCGCACCCCTCCACTTT. It codes for CASSKFFPGQGGAPLHF.

The CDR3 spells CASSLGQDYNEQFF. CDR3 coding DNA: TGCGCCAGCAGCTTGGGACAGGATTACAATGAGCAGTTCTTC. The chain is built from TRBV5-1 and TRBJ2-1, with D tentatively TRBD1 (6 bases). V was cut by 0 bases and J by 4 bases, with 8 bases left in between. Per the germline V gene, CDR1 is SGHRS and CDR2 is YFSETQ. This CDR3 has 14 amino acids.

The chain uses TRBV30 and TRBJ1-2; D gene unclear. The germline V gene has CDR1 GTSNPN and CDR2 SVGIG (reference sequence). Trimming removed 0 bases from V and 5 bases from J, with 13 bases in between. There are 14 residues in the CDR3. As DNA, the CDR3 is TGTGCCTGGAGTGTAGTGGGCTTTGGGTATGGCTACACCTTC. Its protein is CAWSVVGFGYGYTF.

V is TRBV10-3 and J is TRBJ1-2, with D possibly matching TRBD1 (5 bases). The ends were cut back, 2 bases at V and 3 bases at J, with 7 bases in the middle. Germline values: CDR1 ENHRY, CDR2 SYGVKD. This CDR3 has 13 residues. The CDR3 loop reads CAISEDRYYGYTF. The CDR3 DNA follows: TGTGCCATCAGTGAGGACAGATACTATGGCTACACCTTC.

The chain couples TRBV5-1 to TRBJ2-5, with a weak D call TRBD2 (6 bases). CDR1 is SGHRS, CDR2 YFSETQ, per germline. There are 16 residues in the CDR3. Between the trimmed V and J ends, which lost 1 base and 4 bases, there was a span of 17 bases. The DNA of the CDR3 is TGCGCCAGCAGCTTGCCCCGACTAGGGGCGGCAGAGACCCAGTACTTC. Translated: CASSLPRLGAAETQYF.

This clone was counted a single time. In nucleotides, the CDR3 is TGTGCCAGCGGGTCACCGGGACTAGCGGGACGGGATACGCAGTATTTT. Residues: CASGSPGLAGRDTQYF. This rearrangement joins TRBV28 to TRBJ2-3, with TRBD2 identical over 13 bases. Trimming at V came to 8 bases and at J to 6 bases, leaving 11 bases not matched to a gene. Germline values: CDR1 MDHEN, CDR2 SYDVKM. This CDR3 has 16 amino acids.

The chain combines TRBV10-3 with TRBJ2-2, with D perhaps matching TRBD1 (6 bases). The CDR3 sequence is 16 residues long. Trimming removed 2 bases from V and 5 bases from J, with 15 bases in between. Germline values: CDR1 ENHRY, CDR2 SYGVKD. CDR3 bases: TGTGCCATCAGTGAGGCGACCACAGGGACAACCGGGGAGCTGTTTTTT. As protein: CAISEATTGTTGELFF.

This clone was counted once. The chain combines TRBV7-2 with TRBJ1-5; tentative D call: TRBD1 (6 bases). The CDR3 runs to 15 residues. CDR1 and CDR2 from the germline V gene are SGHTA and FQGNSA. V was cut by 5 bases and J by 0 bases, with 11 bases left in between. The CDR3 bases are TGTGCCAGCAGCCTCAACAGGGATAGCAATCAGCCCCAGCATTTT. This gives the protein CASSLNRDSNQPQHF.

The chain links TRBV30 to TRBJ2-7; 15 bases are a match to TRBD2. J lost 9 bases, V lost 3 bases, and 9 bases had no gene match. Germline assignment: CDR1 GTSNPN and CDR2 SVGIG (reference sequence). CDR3 length: 15 amino acids. The CDR3 loop is CAWSSGLAGGRWQYF. CDR3 in DNA: TGTGCCTGGAGCTCAGGACTAGCGGGGGGGCGGTGGCAGTACTTC.